This T cell receptor beta chain was identified during a study of cytomegalovirus exposure and HLA in healthy donors. Primers: 60 Vbeta forward and 13 Jbeta reverse. Some clones are missing from TCRdb's copy, which holds only in-frame ones; the method was immunoSEQ multiplex PCR. This sample has some 150,000 clones, with 80% found just once. Trimming cost V 0 bases and J 2 bases, with 8 bases left between them. CDR3 length: 14 residues. CDR1 SGDLS and CDR2 YYNGEE come from the germline V gene. The specimen was PBMCs. This TCR derives from a man aged 18 to 29 in good health and CMV-seropositive. The chain couples TRBV9 to TRBJ2-5; D not certain. DNA for the CDR3: TGTGCCAGCAGCGTAGGTAATAATCAAGAGACCCAGTACTTC. Its protein product is CASSVGNNQETQYF.